A selection of T cell receptor beta chains follows, all from one sample in a study of cytomegalovirus exposure and HLA in healthy donors. Produced via immunoSEQ multiplex PCR; TCRdb's table is partial and in-frame only. The repertoire holds 180,000 or so clones, with roughly 74% as singletons. What was sequenced was PBMCs. All receptors come from a female donor in good health and CMV-seronegative. CDR3s include the opening cysteine and the closing phenylalanine or tryptophan. A D gene is named only where the DNA matches it firmly. Size values are once, few and many counts, or a class for expanded clones, and some rows have none.

d_call j_call v_call clone_size cdr3_aa cdr3_nt
NA TRBJ1-5 TRBV30 once CAWSFSGVGYSNQPQHF TGTGCCTGGAGTTTCAGCGGGGTCGGCTATAGCAATCAGCCCCAGCATTTT
NA TRBJ2-3 TRBV27 NA CASSLAGRVTDTQYF TGTGCCAGCAGTTTAGCGGGGCGGGTCACAGATACGCAGTATTTT
TRBD1 TRBJ1-2 TRBV27 NA CASSPFRQGITNYGYTF TGTGCCAGCAGTCCCTTCCGACAGGGGATAACTAACTATGGCTACACCTTC
TRBD1 TRBJ1-5 TRBV10-3 NA CAIRQGVSQPQHF TGTGCCATCAGACAGGGGGTTTCTCAGCCCCAGCATTTT
TRBD1 TRBJ1-5 TRBV19 NA CASSQIGTGMDQPQHF TGTGCCAGTAGCCAGATAGGGACAGGTATGGATCAGCCCCAGCATTTT
TRBD1 TRBJ2-7 TRBV5-6 NA CASSWGDRDTEQYF TGTGCCAGCAGCTGGGGTGACAGGGATACCGAGCAGTACTTC
NA TRBJ2-1 TRBV14 NA CASSQVWGVEDNEQFF TGTGCCAGCAGCCAAGTTTGGGGGGTAGAGGACAATGAGCAGTTCTTC
NA TRBJ1-5 TRBV28 NA CASRDTGQPQHF TGTGCCAGCAGGGACACGGGTCAGCCCCAGCATTTT
TRBD1 TRBJ2-5 TRBV19 NA CASSSRQGEVTQYF TGTGCCAGTAGTTCCCGACAGGGGGAGGTGACCCAGTACTTC
NA TRBJ2-5 TRBV11-2 NA CASSFFQEETQYF TGTGCCAGCAGCTTTTTCCAGGAAGAGACCCAGTACTTC
TRBD1 TRBJ1-5 TRBV30 NA CAWSGTGGNQPQHF TGTGCCTGGAGTGGGACAGGGGGCAATCAGCCCCAGCATTTT
NA TRBJ1-2 TRBV10-3 NA CVISAGSGYTF TGTGTCATCAGTGCAGGGTCTGGCTACACCTTC
TRBD1 TRBJ2-7 TRBV5-6 NA CASSSGTGAYEQYF TGTGCCAGCAGCTCCGGGACAGGGGCCTACGAGCAGTACTTC
TRBD1 TRBJ2-1 TRBV2 once CASSLGQDEQFF TGTGCCAGCAGTCTAGGACAGGATGAGCAGTTCTTC
TRBD2 TRBJ2-3 TRBV5-1 NA CASSLEASGTSTDTQYF TGCGCCAGCAGCTTGGAGGCTAGCGGGACTAGCACAGATACGCAGTATTTT
TRBD2 TRBJ2-5 TRBV7-6 few CASSPISGRAPSGETQYF TGTGCCAGCAGCCCTATTAGCGGGAGGGCCCCGTCGGGGGAGACCCAGTACTTC
NA TRBJ1-1 TRBV5-1 NA CASSPDRYSNTEAFF TGCGCCAGCAGCCCAGACAGATACTCGAACACTGAAGCTTTCTTT
TRBD2 TRBJ2-1 TRBV11-3 few CASSLKGTSGDEQFF TGTGCCAGCAGCTTAAAGGGGACTAGCGGGGATGAGCAGTTCTTC
NA TRBJ2-2 TRBV9 NA CASSSPGVNGELFF TGTGCCAGCAGCTCCCCAGGGGTCAACGGGGAGCTGTTTTTT
NA TRBJ2-7 TRBV30 NA CAWSERWVGTHEQYF TGTGCCTGGAGTGAGAGATGGGTAGGGACACACGAGCAGTACTTC
NA TRBJ1-5 TRBV6-1 NA CASTLVAGNQPQHF TGTGCCAGCACCCTTGTCGCAGGCAATCAGCCCCAGCATTTT
NA TRBJ1-1 TRBV29-1 NA CSVAGLGGTEAFF TGCAGCGTTGCGGGCCTAGGGGGCACTGAAGCTTTCTTT
TRBD2 TRBJ2-1 TRBV7-8 once CASRWRGGYNEQFF TGTGCCAGCAGATGGAGGGGAGGGTACAATGAGCAGTTCTTC
NA TRBJ2-3 TRBV9 NA CASSVYSGSTDTQYF TGTGCCAGCAGCGTATATAGCGGTAGCACAGATACGCAGTATTTT
TRBD1 TRBJ1-1 TRBV27 once CASSFGTGANTEAFF TGTGCCAGCAGTTTCGGGACAGGGGCGAACACTGAAGCTTTCTTT
TRBD2 TRBJ2-3 TRBV5-4 NA CASSLDSGGQGDTQYF TGTGCCAGCAGCTTGGATAGCGGGGGGCAGGGAGATACGCAGTATTTT
TRBD1 TRBJ1-1 TRBV5-1 many CASSLGDSGRNTEAFF TGCGCCAGCAGCTTGGGGGACAGTGGGAGAAACACTGAAGCTTTCTTT
TRBD1 TRBJ1-2 TRBV9 NA CASSPAGRQGYGYTF TGTGCCAGCAGCCCCGCAGGGAGACAGGGATATGGCTACACCTTC
NA TRBJ2-1 TRBV6-6 few CASSYIRGSEQFF TGTGCCAGCAGTTACATCCGTGGGAGTGAGCAGTTCTTC
TRBD2 TRBJ2-3 TRBV4-1 NA CASSQDHRPSGSPDTQYF TGCGCCAGCAGCCAAGATCATCGCCCTAGCGGGAGTCCAGATACGCAGTATTTT
NA TRBJ1-3 TRBV9 NA CASSAVGQGRAGNTIYF TGTGCCAGCAGCGCCGTAGGACAAGGCCGCGCCGGAAACACCATATATTTT
NA TRBJ1-6 TRBV5-1 NA CASSLDQVYNSPLHF TGCGCCAGCAGCTTGGATCAGGTCTATAATTCACCCCTCCACTTT
TRBD1 TRBJ2-3 TRBV7-2 NA CASSFRGDRVTTTDTQYF TGTGCCAGCAGCTTCCGGGGGGACAGGGTAACCACCACAGATACGCAGTATTTT
NA TRBJ2-1 TRBV11-3 few CASTITAHNEQFF TGTGCCAGCACCATTACAGCACACAATGAGCAGTTCTTC
NA TRBJ1-5 TRBV2 NA CASSRQAPNQPQHF TGTGCCAGCAGTCGACAAGCCCCCAATCAGCCCCAGCATTTT
NA TRBJ2-7 TRBV28 NA CASFRGYGEQYF TGTGCCAGCTTCAGGGGATACGGCGAGCAGTACTTC
NA TRBJ2-2 TRBV29-1 few CSVSALRNTGELFF TGCAGCGTTAGCGCACTTAGGAACACCGGGGAGCTGTTTTTT
TRBD1 TRBJ2-7 TRBV18 NA CASSPWTGDYEQYF TGTGCCAGCTCACCCTGGACAGGGGACTACGAGCAGTACTTC
NA TRBJ1-1 TRBV7-9 once CASSLRRTPQNTEAFF TGTGCCAGCAGCTTAAGGCGGACACCTCAGAACACTGAAGCTTTCTTT
TRBD2 TRBJ2-7 TRBV7-6 NA CASSPTGGVVPYEQYF TGTGCCAGCAGTCCTACGGGAGGGGTTGTGCCCTACGAGCAGTACTTC
NA TRBJ1-1 TRBV4-1 NA CASSQYTVNTEAFF TGCGCCAGCAGCCAGTATACGGTGAACACTGAAGCTTTCTTT
TRBD1 TRBJ2-1 TRBV19 few CASSIPGTGFYNEQFF TGTGCCAGTAGTATCCCGGGGACAGGTTTTTACAATGAGCAGTTCTTC
TRBD1 TRBJ1-2 TRBV28 NA CASSSQGAGYGYTF TGTGCCAGCAGTTCTCAGGGGGCGGGCTATGGCTACACCTTC
TRBD1 TRBJ1-3 TRBV14 NA CASSPQDRAFSGNTIYF TGTGCCAGCAGCCCCCAAGACAGGGCTTTCTCTGGAAACACCATATATTTT
TRBD1 TRBJ1-2 TRBV5-1 NA CASSLMATTGGGDGYTF TGCGCCAGCAGCTTGATGGCGACCACAGGGGGCGGGGATGGCTACACCTTC
NA TRBJ1-5 TRBV4-1 NA CASSRLQGVGNQPQHF TGCGCCAGCAGCCGGTTACAAGGGGTCGGCAATCAGCCCCAGCATTTT
NA TRBJ2-7 TRBV4-1 NA CASSPRTGTYEQYF TGCGCCAGCAGCCCGCGGACGGGGACCTACGAGCAGTACTTC
NA TRBJ2-7 TRBV19 NA CASMSVSYEQYF TGTGCCAGTATGAGTGTCTCCTACGAGCAGTACTTC
NA TRBJ1-4 TRBV7-8 NA CASSGYRALNEKLFF TGTGCCAGCAGCGGTTACAGGGCCCTAAATGAAAAACTGTTTTTT
TRBD2 TRBJ2-4 TRBV6-5 NA CASSWGLAEKNIQYF TGTGCCAGCAGTTGGGGACTAGCGGAAAAAAACATTCAGTACTTC
NA TRBJ2-2 TRBV5-1 once CASSWGQNTGELFF TGCGCCAGCAGCTGGGGACAGAACACCGGGGAGCTGTTTTTT
TRBD1 TRBJ1-1 TRBV27 NA CASIQLGTGGNTEAFF TGTGCCAGCATCCAACTTGGGACAGGCGGGAACACTGAAGCTTTCTTT
NA TRBJ2-2 TRBV7-2 NA CASSRDTDTGELFF TGTGCCAGCAGCCGTGACACAGACACCGGGGAGCTGTTTTTT
NA TRBJ1-1 TRBV7-9 NA CSSSPGQMNTEAFF TGTTCCAGCAGCCCCGGACAGATGAACACTGAAGCTTTCTTT
NA TRBJ2-1 TRBV6-4 NA CASSEGSSGEQFF TGTGCCAGCAGCGAAGGTAGCTCGGGTGAGCAGTTCTTC
TRBD1 TRBJ2-5 TRBV19 NA CASSLDRFRETQYF TGTGCCAGTAGTCTGGACAGGTTTCGAGAGACCCAGTACTTC
TRBD1 TRBJ2-7 TRBV6-5 few CASSFSGTGAYEQYF TGTGCCAGCAGTTTTTCAGGGACAGGGGCCTACGAGCAGTACTTC
NA TRBJ2-7 TRBV5-5 few CASSRSPDAGYEQYF TGTGCCAGCAGCCGAAGTCCTGACGCGGGGTACGAGCAGTACTTC
NA TRBJ1-2 TRBV2 NA CASSENRNYGYTF TGTGCCAGCAGTGAAAACAGAAACTATGGCTACACCTTC